These 10 T cell receptor beta chains were sequenced from one sample in a study of beta chain features in type 1 diabetes. Expressed TCRB transcripts were sequenced, since all the RNA that had been isolated was reverse transcribed. Generated by immunoSEQ multiplex PCR, the TCRdb table keeps only in-frame clones and is missing some. The sample has around 290,000 clones; around 7.8% are singletons. Sample: central memory CD4+ T cells from blood. The receptors derive from a young woman in good health.

This clone occurred a few times. The rearrangement links TRBV5-8 to TRBJ2-1, with TRBD2 identical over 15 bases. J gave up 6 bases and V 4 bases, and 8 bases lay outside the gene matches. There are 17 residues in the CDR3. CDR1 and CDR2 from the germline V gene are SGHTS and YDEGEE. DNA for the CDR3: TGTGCCAGCAGCCCCACCCGGACTAGCGGGGGGGCCAATGAGCAGTTCTTC. Translation: CASSPTRTSGGANEQFF.

This clone appeared a few times. One junction end does not reproduce the germline sequence, and a read error may be involved. This chain links TRBV7-7 with TRBJ2-7; D may be TRBD1 or TRBD2 (5 bases each). This CDR3 is built from 13 residues. Germline V gene sequence: CDR1 SSHAT, CDR2 FNYEAQ (reference sequence). The CDR3 bases are TGTGCTAGCAGCTTAGTCAGGGCGGGTGAGCAGTACTTC. Translated, it gives CASSLVRAGEQYF.

The chain combines TRBV6-6 with TRBJ2-3; the D is unclear. Trimming shortened V by 4 bases and J by 5 bases, and 13 bases separated the two germline ends. Germline V gene sequence: CDR1 MNHNY, CDR2 SVGAGI (reference sequence). This CDR3 has 14 amino acids. In DNA, the CDR3 is TGTGCCAGCAGTTCCACCTCTGCGCAAGATACGCAGTATTTT. Protein product: CASSSTSAQDTQYF.

The rearrangement joins TRBV18 to TRBJ2-4; D possibly corresponds to TRBD1 (5 bases). This CDR3 has 14 residues. V was shortened by 1 base and J by 6 bases, with 10 bases between the two germline ends. Per germline, CDR1 KGHSH and CDR2 LQKENI. The CDR3 DNA follows: TGTGCCAGCTCACCACAGGGGCAGGGAAACATTCAGTACTTC. Translation gives CASSPQGQGNIQYF.

This clone was seen many times. The genes are TRBV21-1 and TRBJ2-7; the D call of TRBD2 is as the table states it, not checked on the DNA. TRBV21-1 is noted as a pseudogene. The CDR3 sequence is 15 residues long. CDR3 sequence (DNA): TGTGCCAGCAGCAAAGGAGAGGCCAGCCTCTACGAGCAGTACGTC. The encoded protein is CASSKGEASLYEQYV.

This clone was seen only a few times. J is TRBJ2-5 and V is TRBV4-3; D gene unclear. Germline V lookup: CDR1 LGHNA, CDR2 YSLEER. This CDR3 is 16 amino acids long. V lost 1 base to trimming and J lost 1 base, with 13 bases between them. The CDR3 DNA reads TGCGCCAGCAGCCAAGCGTTGGGCTTCGGCCAAGAGACCCAGTACTTC. It translates to CASSQALGFGQETQYF.

The V and J genes are TRBV7-9 and TRBJ1-1; no firm D call. Trimming removed 1 base from V and 5 bases from J, with 14 bases in between. The germline V gene has CDR1 SEHNR and CDR2 FQNEAQ (reference sequence). CDR3 length equals 15 residues. CDR3 amino acids: CASSLVLSGRTEAFF. CDR3 nucleotide sequence: TGTGCCAGCAGCTTAGTTTTGTCTGGTCGTACTGAAGCTTTCTTT.

The rearrangement joins TRBV5-4 to TRBJ1-6; 8 bases fit TRBD1. The CDR3 extends over 15 amino acids. J lost 9 bases, V lost 4 bases, and 9 bases had no gene match. Per the germline V gene, CDR1 is SGHNT and CDR2 is YYREEE (reference sequence). CDR3 sequence (DNA): TGTGCCAGCAGCAGAGACAGGGGCGCGAGTTCACCCCTCCACTTT. This translates into CASSRDRGASSPLHF.

In nucleotides, the CDR3 is TGCGCCAGCCGAGGCGGGGGGACGGATGTAAATGAGCAGTTCTTC. Protein product: CASRGGGTDVNEQFF. The V and J genes are TRBV5-1 and TRBJ2-1; 8 positions agree with TRBD2. CDR3 length: 15 amino acids. J lost 7 bases, V lost 7 bases, and 13 bases had no gene match. Germline lookup yields CDR1 SGHRS and CDR2 YFSETQ.

There are many counts of this clone. The rearrangement uses TRBV10-3 and TRBJ1-1; possible D gene TRBD1, 6 bases. The CDR3 has 13 residues. Trimming shortened V by 5 bases and J by 1 base, and 8 bases separated the two germline ends. CDR1 ENHRY and CDR2 SYGVKD come from the germline V gene. The DNA for the CDR3 is TGTGCCATCAGTTTACAGGGGAACACTGAAGCTTTCTTT. It yields the protein CAISLQGNTEAFF.